This T cell receptor (beta chain) was captured by sequencing in a study of OX40 agonist ivuxolimab in advanced cancers. Study details: Ivuxolimab, which is an agonistic anti-OX40 (CD134) antibody, was administered to the patients.

Patients were ruled out by autoimmune disease history or systemic immunosuppression. Regarding this clone: Its antigen is currently unknown.

Data came from immunoSEQ multiplex PCR; TCRdb stores just in-frame clones and leaves some out. The data contain fewer than 90,000 clones, nearly 90% of them singletons. From germline, CDR1 is SGHDT and CDR2 YYEEEE. The CDR3 length is 15 residues. Between the trimmed V and J ends, which lost 3 bases and 0 bases, there was a span of 9 bases. Study-wide findings and caveats: At 0.1 to 3.0 mg/kg, clonal expansion of CD4+ and CD8+ blood T cells had occurred by week 6. It was also the case that some nonresponders had low normalized T-cell clonal expansion.

Sample: CD4+ or CD8+ T cells sorted from blood, taken in a trial of the OX40 agonist ivuxolimab. This clonotype was sampled from an adult with an advanced solid tumor such as melanoma, head and neck, liver or kidney cancer. The chain couples TRBV5-6 to TRBJ1-4; D perhaps matches TRBD1 (5 bases). The CDR3: CASSSWGATNEKLFF. In DNA, the CDR3 is TGTGCCAGCAGCTCCTGGGGCGCAACTAATGAAAAACTGTTTTTT.